What follows are 7 T cell receptor beta chains derived from one specimen sequenced in a study of blood T cell repertoires in COVID-19. This table comes from immunoSEQ multiplex PCR, and its TCRdb copy is limited to in-frame clones, with some not included. Seen here are around 84,000 clones, over 70% observed once, and the top ten hold around 39%. Specimen: peripheral blood. The receptors were gathered from an elderly man with active or convalescent COVID-19.

The V and J genes are TRBV7-9 and TRBJ1-1; a weak D match, TRBD1 (6 bases). Per the germline V gene, CDR1 is SEHNR and CDR2 is FQNEAQ (reference sequence). The CDR3 totals 19 residues. Trimming took off 5 bases at V and 1 base at J, with 26 bases between the two ends. CDR3 DNA sequence: TGTGCCAGCAGCCGGGCGTGGAGCAGGGGAAGTTTGAGGAACACTGAAGCTTTCTTT. Protein: CASSRAWSRGSLRNTEAFF.

V is TRBV27 and J is TRBJ2-3; 8 bases are shared with TRBD1. After removal of 5 bases from V and 7 bases from J, the junction contained 17 bases not matched to a gene. Germline values: CDR1 MNHEY, CDR2 SMNVEV (reference sequence). The CDR3 length is 17 residues. DNA for the CDR3: TGTGCCAGCAGTCCCCGGACCGACAGGGGTCCCCCACATACGCAGTATTTT. It is translated as CASSPRTDRGPPHTQYF.

V is TRBV12-3 or TRBV12-4 and J is TRBJ2-5; a possible D gene is TRBD2 (6 bases). V was pared by 3 bases and J by 5 bases, with 10 bases between. The CDR3 is made up of 13 amino acids. The CDR3 loop is CASSFPGRETQYF. The CDR3 region has the DNA TGTGCCAGCAGTTTCCCAGGGAGGGAGACCCAGTACTTC.

J is TRBJ2-1 and V is TRBV18, with 9 bases fitting TRBD2. Trimming took 0 bases from V and 7 from J; bases not matched to a gene: 13. The CDR3 has 18 amino acids. Germline V gene lookup returns CDR1 KGHSH and CDR2 LQKENI. The CDR3 DNA reads TGTGCCAGCTCACCACCGTATTTGCGGGAGGGCCCTTTTAATGAGCAGTTCTTC. It translates to CASSPPYLREGPFNEQFF.

J is TRBJ2-5 and V is TRBV7-9; D is unclear. Germline loops: CDR1 SEHNR, CDR2 FQNEAQ (reference sequence). The CDR3 totals 13 residues. V was trimmed by 4 bases and J by 7 bases, leaving 13 bases between them. The DNA for the CDR3 is TGTGCCAGCAGCTCTGACGGGTCACTGACCCAGTACTTC. It specifies CASSSDGSLTQYF.

For this clone: Distinct nucleotide sequences in the sample also encode this CDR3. The chain is built from TRBV2 and TRBJ1-5; possibly TRBD1 for D (6 bases). The length of the CDR3 is 14 residues. The germline V gene encodes CDR1 SNHLY and CDR2 FYNNEI. V lost 3 bases and J 2 bases, leaving 8 bases between the germline ends. DNA of the CDR3: TGTGCCAGCAGTGAGGGGGCTGGCAATCAGCCCCAGCATTTT. Its protein product is CASSEGAGNQPQHF.

This chain uses TRBV6-1 with TRBJ2-3; 7 nucleotides agree with TRBD1. This CDR3 comprises 15 residues. The junction had 7 bases not matched to a gene; V was cut back by 3 bases and J by 4 bases. Germline CDR1 and CDR2: MNHNS and SASEGT. DNA for the CDR3: TGTGCCAGCAGTGATGAAGAAGGGGGCCCAGATACGCAGTATTTT. Protein product: CASSDEEGGPDTQYF.